This T cell receptor beta chain was documented in a study of T-cell reconstitution after alpha-beta-depleted transplantation in children. Unique molecular identifiers were incorporated into the prepared TCRbeta library. TCRdb passed the PCR reads through MiXCR, listing each CDR3 protein once. The data show 27,000 or so distinct CDR3 sequences, 15% to 20% seen once. The ends lost 0 bases at V and 2 bases at J; junction bases unmatched: 9. In germline, CDR1 is SNHLY, CDR2 FYNNEI. The CDR3 totals 17 residues. Whole-study findings and limits: Surviving recipient T cells and thymic progenitors accounted for the high day-60 TCRbeta diversity observed in some patients.

Ten or more counts support this clonotype. What it recognizes is unknown. V and J are TRBV2 and TRBJ2-7; 8 positions agree with TRBD2. The sample consisted of PBMCs, mostly from graft donor cells, taken 60 days after TCRalphabeta/CD19-depleted stem cell transplant. The receptor comes from a male patient under 10 years old who had a stem cell transplant for acute lymphoblastic leukemia, so the T cells may come from the graft donor. The CDR3: CASSEAPGSGSTYEQYF. The CDR3 DNA reads TGTGCCAGCAGTGAAGCCCCTGGAAGCGGGAGTACCTACGAGCAGTACTTC.